This T cell receptor (beta chain) was obtained from a study of long-term antiretroviral therapy in people with HIV. Samples were assayed with immunoSEQ v3.0 at survey level. The repertoire was sequenced with immunoSEQ multiplex PCR; TCRdb's copy has only in-frame clones and lacks some. Of about 21,000 clones listed, about 88% are singletons. The sequencing used unsorted PBMCs, collected 2.3 years after starting antiretroviral therapy. The clonotype comes from a man aged 55-75 years with HIV.

CDR3 DNA sequence: TGTGCCAGCTCTCCTCGGGAGGTTACAGGAGAGACCCAGTACTTC. Translating it yields CASSPREVTGETQYF. This chain links TRBV18 with TRBJ2-5; TRBD2 matches at 7 bases. Germline V CDR1 and CDR2: KGHSH, LQKENI. After removal of 6 bases from V and 4 bases from J, the junction contained 11 bases not matched to a gene. CDR3 length: 15 residues. Full variable domain (remainder filled in from reference TRBV18 and TRBJ2-5): NAGVMQNPRHLVRRRGQEARLRCSPMKGHSHVYWYRQLPEEGLKFMVYLQKENIIDESGMPKERFSAEFPKEGPSILRIQQVVRGDSAAYFCASSPREVTGETQYFGPGTRLLVL.